This T cell receptor beta chain comes out of a study of identical twins. There are 14 residues in the CDR3. Germline-derived CDR1 and CDR2 are LNHDA and SQIVND (reference sequence). Trimming cost V 10 bases and J 3 bases, with 17 bases left between them. Study observations and caveats: Out-of-frame alpha sequences common to twins exhibited a surplus of low generation probability. Without tracking the same donors, conclusions rested on cross-sectional statistical analysis. The study found that models underestimated out-of-frame TCR alpha sharing in monozygotic twins.

From the 5' RACE reads, TCRdb called clonotypes with MiXCR, one entry per CDR3 protein. The sample lists about 530,000 distinct CDR3 sequences; 15% were seen once. With respect to this clonotype: Its matching antigen is unknown.

The same sample was also studied in work on yellow fever vaccine responses in identical twins.

Sequencing was carried out using CD4+ T cells sorted from blood. The rearrangement joins TRBV19 to TRBJ2-3; possible D gene TRBD1, 6 bases. The sequence was obtained from a woman aged 18-29 years in good health. CDR3 region: CATSRGKWTDTQYF. The CDR3 DNA sequence: TGTGCCACTTCTAGGGGGAAGTGGACAGATACGCAGTATTTT.